Presented here are 23 T cell receptor beta chains from one specimen sequenced in a study of T-cell memory formation after mild COVID-19. MiXCR, applied by TCRdb to the 5' RACE reads, yields one record per CDR3 protein. The profile shows hundreds of thousands of distinct CDR3 sequences, roughly 13% of them singletons. Sequencing input: PBMCs or a T cell subset sorted from them (not recorded which). The receptors were gathered from a man aged 18 to 29 who had mild COVID-19 (a few samples of this study predate the infection). Cell type and time point are not known.

This clonotype has more than one count but fewer than ten. The rearrangement uses TRBV7-2 and TRBJ2-1, with 12 bases that match TRBD2. CDR1 is SGHTA and CDR2 is FQGNSA in the germline V gene. The V gene end was trimmed by 4 bases and the J gene end by 8 bases; junction bases not matched to a gene: 6. The CDR3 is 15 residues long. In nucleotides, the CDR3 is TGTGCCAGCAGCTCGCTAGCGGGGGGGCGGGATGAGCAGTTCTTC. It is translated as CASSSLAGGRDEQFF.

The chain combines TRBV5-1 with TRBJ2-5, with D hard to call. The germline CDR1 and CDR2 sequences are SGHRS and YFSETQ. This CDR3 spans 13 amino acids. Trimming removed 4 bases at V and 3 bases at J, with 10 bases between. CDR3 sequence: CASSVQVEETQYF. The CDR3 coding sequence is TGCGCCAGCAGCGTTCAGGTGGAAGAGACCCAGTACTTC.

This sequence joins TRBV12-5 and TRBJ1-1; 7 nucleotides align to TRBD1. The CDR3 loop spans 13 amino acids. From germline, CDR1 is LGHNT and CDR2 FRNRAP. With V trimmed by 6 bases and J by 5 bases, 6 bases remained unmatched. The CDR3 DNA sequence: TGTGCTAGTGGCCGACAGGGTCGAACTGAAGCTTTCTTT. This sequence encodes CASGRQGRTEAFF.

V gene TRBV4-1 combines with J gene TRBJ2-1; no reliable D call. This CDR3 has 14 amino acids. CDR1 and CDR2 from the germline V gene are MGHRA and YSYEKL. The germline V and J ends were trimmed by 6 bases and 0 bases, with 9 bases remaining between them. The CDR3 DNA follows: TGCGCCAGCAGTGATCGGGCCTCCTACAATGAGCAGTTCTTC. Protein product: CASSDRASYNEQFF.

This clonotype showed up many times. The chain has TRBV9 and TRBJ2-1; 11 positions agree with TRBD2. This CDR3 contains 16 residues. Germline values: CDR1 SGDLS, CDR2 YYNGEE. V shed 2 bases and J 4 bases; nucleotides not matched to a gene: 5. CDR3 sequence (DNA): TGTGCCAGCAGCGTCAGCGGGACTAGCGGATACAATGAGCAGTTCTTC. As protein: CASSVSGTSGYNEQFF.

This clonotype appeared a few times. The gene calls are TRBV10-3 and TRBJ1-1, with D tentatively TRBD1 (6 bases). This CDR3 region has 15 residues. The germline V gene has CDR1 ENHRY and CDR2 SYGVKD. V lost 8 bases and J lost 5, with 21 bases in between. DNA of the CDR3: TGTGCCATCGATACCGGGGAACAGGGCCAGACTGAAGCTTTCTTT. Amino acids: CAIDTGEQGQTEAFF.

This clonotype was detected many times. The chain combines TRBV3-1 with TRBJ2-1; TRBD2 aligns across 8 bases. Trimming at V came to 4 bases and at J to 9 bases, leaving 5 bases not matched to a gene. Germline-derived CDR1 and CDR2 are LGHDT and YNNKEL (reference sequence). CDR3 length: 13 amino acids. DNA of the CDR3: TGTGCCAGCAGCCCCCGAACTAGCGGTGAGCAGTTCTTC. Its translation: CASSPRTSGEQFF.

The chain has TRBV20-1 and TRBJ2-3, with 13 bases fitting TRBD2. Losses at the gene ends were 3 bases for V and 2 bases for J; bases not matched to a gene: 8. This CDR3 is 17 amino acids long. Germline loops: CDR1 DFQATT, CDR2 SNEGSKA (reference sequence). The CDR3 loop reads CSASGTSGEEVTDTQYF. In nucleotides, the CDR3 is TGCAGTGCTAGCGGGACTAGCGGGGAGGAGGTCACAGATACGCAGTATTTT.

This clonotype was detected only a few times. The gene calls are TRBV4-3 and TRBJ1-1; D gene unclear. Germline values: CDR1 LGHNA, CDR2 YSLEER. This CDR3 spans 18 amino acids. The V gene lost 1 base and the J gene lost 1 base, with 19 bases spanning the gap. The CDR3 loop reads CASSQAPFGTSTNTEAFF. For the CDR3, the DNA is TGCGCCAGCAGCCAAGCGCCGTTTGGTACTTCCACGAACACTGAAGCTTTCTTT.

As DNA, the CDR3 is TGTGCCAGCAGCTACACAGGGGTTAGCTACGAGCAGTACTTC. Its protein is CASSYTGVSYEQYF. This rearrangement joins TRBV7-9 to TRBJ2-7, with 7 bases identical to TRBD1. V trimming: 4 bases; J trimming: 3 bases; junction bases outside the gene matches: 6. Germline CDR1 SEHNR, CDR2 FQNEAQ (reference sequence). The CDR3 loop spans 14 amino acids. The full variable domain, rest sourced from reference TRBV7-9 and TRBJ2-7, is DTGVSQNPRHKITKRGQNVTFRCDPISEHNRLYWYRQTLGQGPEFLTYFQNEAQLEKSRLLSDRFSAERPKGSFSTLEIQRTEQGDSAMYLCASSYTGVSYEQYFGPGTRLTVT.

This clonotype has at least ten counts. This sequence joins TRBV28 and TRBJ2-1; tentative D call: TRBD2 (6 bases). Trimming shortened V by 1 base and J by 5 bases, and 18 bases separated the two germline ends. The germline V gene encodes CDR1 MDHEN and CDR2 SYDVKM. This CDR3 is built from 17 residues. The CDR3 is CASSLYPRGEVDNEQFF. DNA for the CDR3: TGTGCCAGCAGTTTATACCCACGCGGGGAAGTAGACAATGAGCAGTTCTTC.

This clonotype was found a few times. The chain recombines TRBV20-1 with TRBJ1-5; 8 bases are shared with TRBD1. The J segment lost 7 bases and the V segment lost 4 bases, leaving 3 bases of the junction unmatched. Germline V gives CDR1 DFQATT, CDR2 SNEGSKA (reference sequence). CDR3 length: 12 amino acids. The CDR3 is CSANTGGQPQHF. The DNA for the CDR3 is TGCAGTGCTAATACAGGGGGACAGCCCCAGCATTTT.

This clonotype was seen more than once but under ten times. The rearrangement links TRBV6-4 to TRBJ2-3; no clear D gene. V dropped 7 bases and J dropped 2 bases, with 19 bases sitting between them. Germline V gene lookup returns CDR1 MRHNA and CDR2 SNTAGT. This CDR3 has 16 residues. The CDR3 DNA sequence: TGTGCCAGCAAAAAGGTCGCGTCAGGAATCACAGATACGCAGTATTTT. Protein: CASKKVASGITDTQYF.

The table lists this clonotype with a few counts. The chain combines TRBV12-3 or TRBV12-4 with TRBJ2-2, with TRBD2 as a possible D gene (7 bases). V lost 3 bases and J lost 6, with 14 bases in between. CDR3 size: 15 residues. For the CDR3, the DNA is TGTGCCAGCAGTTTGCGGGGGCACGTACCCGGGGAGCTGTTTTTT. This gives the protein CASSLRGHVPGELFF.

V is TRBV4-1 and J is TRBJ1-4; D perhaps matches TRBD1 (6 bases). The CDR3 sequence is 21 residues long. Looked up from germline, CDR1 is MGHRA and CDR2 is YSYEKL. Trimming left V 2 bases short and J 0 bases short, with 25 bases between. CDR3 amino acids: CASSQLGLLRGQRPTNEKLFF. The CDR3, as DNA: TGCGCCAGCAGCCAATTAGGTTTGCTTCGAGGACAGAGACCAACTAATGAAAAACTGTTTTTT.

This chain joins TRBV24-1 and TRBJ2-1, with D possibly TRBD1 on 6 matching bases. V was clipped by 2 bases and J by 0 bases, with 13 bases between them. CDR3 size: 17 residues. Looked up from germline, CDR1 is KGHDR and CDR2 is SFDVKD. This CDR3 reads CATSDSQGQASYNEQFF. CDR3 nucleotide sequence: TGTGCCACCAGTGATTCGCAGGGGCAGGCCTCCTACAATGAGCAGTTCTTC.

This clonotype was observed a few times. The V and J genes are TRBV7-9 and TRBJ2-2; the D gene is possibly TRBD2 (5 bases). Trimming cost V 5 bases and J 6 bases, with 7 bases left between them. The germline CDR1 and CDR2 sequences are SEHNR and FQNEAQ (reference sequence). This CDR3 contains 12 residues. CDR3 protein: CASSGGSGELFF. The CDR3 bases are TGTGCCAGCAGCGGAGGATCCGGGGAGCTGTTTTTT.

The J gene is TRBJ1-1, the V gene TRBV27; D call uncertain. The V gene's germline CDR1 is MNHEY and CDR2 SMNVEV (reference sequence). Trimming stripped 2 bases from V and 4 bases from J, with 11 bases between. This CDR3 has 14 residues. The CDR3 DNA sequence: TGTGCCAGCAGTTTAAGGTCGCCGAGCACTGAAGCTTTCTTT. This sequence encodes CASSLRSPSTEAFF.

The chain recombines TRBV12-3 or TRBV12-4 with TRBJ2-1; D call uncertain. V lost 2 bases to trimming and J lost 7 bases, with 18 bases between them. The CDR3 runs to 16 residues. CDR3 protein: CASSLTLMAPWNEQFF. CDR3 DNA sequence: TGTGCCAGCAGTTTAACGCTTATGGCCCCGTGGAATGAGCAGTTCTTC.

This chain connects TRBV7-9 to TRBJ2-1; possibly TRBD2 for D (5 bases). Germline loops: CDR1 SEHNR, CDR2 FQNEAQ (reference sequence). This CDR3 comprises 12 residues. V lost 1 base and J 8 bases, leaving 6 bases between the germline ends. The CDR3 sequence is CASSLVSDEQFF. The CDR3 DNA follows: TGTGCCAGCAGCTTAGTTAGCGATGAGCAGTTCTTC.

The table lists this clonotype with many counts. The chain recombines TRBV29-1 with TRBJ1-1; possible D gene TRBD1, 5 bases. Germline assignment: CDR1 SQVTM and CDR2 ANQGSEA. This CDR3 region has 13 residues. Trimming took off 7 bases at V and 1 base at J, with 13 bases between the two ends. This CDR3 reads CSARTLTNTEAFF. CDR3 bases: TGCAGCGCTCGGACACTTACGAACACTGAAGCTTTCTTT. Variable domain in full (rest from reference TRBV29-1 and TRBJ1-1): SAVISQKPSRDICQRGTSLTIQCQVDSQVTMMFWYRQQPGQSLTLIATANQGSEATYESGFVIDKFPISRPNLTFSTLTVSNMSPEDSSIYLCSARTLTNTEAFFGQGTRLTVV.

This clonotype was seen only a few times. The V call is TRBV20-1, the J call TRBJ1-1, with D possibly TRBD1 on 6 matching bases. This CDR3 comprises 13 residues. CDR1 is DFQATT and CDR2 is SNEGSKA in the germline V gene (reference sequence). V was shortened by 3 bases and J by 3 bases, with 11 bases between the two germline ends. The CDR3 nucleotides are TGCAGTGCTAGCCGGGACAAATACACTGAAGCTTTCTTT. Translation gives CSASRDKYTEAFF.

This clonotype was seen only a few times. The V call is TRBV28, the J call TRBJ1-4, with a possible D match to TRBD1 (6 bases). V lost 3 bases and J lost 0, with 8 bases in between. This CDR3 is built from 15 residues. Germline CDR1 reads MDHEN; CDR2 reads SYDVKM. The DNA of the CDR3 is TGTGCCAGCAGTTTTGGACAGTCAACTAATGAAAAACTGTTTTTT. Translating gives CASSFGQSTNEKLFF.